The source of this TCR beta chain is a study of spatial heterogeneity in lung cancer. As to time point: sample taken at primary tumor resection. The study sequenced unsorted whole RNA from tumor, nontumor lung or frozen PBMC. V lost 5 bases to trimming and J lost 4 bases; unmatched junction nucleotides: 10. CDR3 size: 14 residues. CDR1 and CDR2 from the germline V gene are DFQATT and SNEGSKA (reference sequence). In its sample, this clonotype was seen a few times. TCRdb redid the calling of the 5' RACE reads with MiXCR, one entry per CDR3 protein. Of tens of thousands of distinct CDR3 sequences in the sample, about 13% are singletons; the top ten hold 55% to 65%.

The V gene is TRBV20-1, the J gene TRBJ1-1; 7 bases are a match to TRBD1. Material: PBMCs, obtained at surgery. The source of this sequence is a male donor with early-stage non-small cell lung cancer. CDR3 sequence: CSAYKGAEGTEAFF. CDR3 in DNA: TGCAGTGCTTACAAGGGGGCGGAAGGCACTGAAGCTTTCTTT.